Described below is a single T cell receptor beta chain sequence and its context. The antigen remains unidentified. This entry is derived from a study of T cell responses to AZD1222 COVID-19 vaccine. Study results and limitations: Following two doses of AZD1222, Spike-specific TCR breadth and depth rose.

Data came from immunoSEQ multiplex PCR; TCRdb stores just in-frame clones and leaves some out. The sample has some 150,000 clones, about 92% seen once. V lost 0 bases to trimming and J lost 11 bases, with 14 bases between them. This CDR3 has 13 residues. Germline lookup yields CDR1 SGHNT and CDR2 YYREEE (reference sequence). This chain joins TRBV5-4 and TRBJ1-1; no clear D. This material consisted of peripheral blood, taken on day 0 of AZD1222 vaccination. This TCR was recovered from an adult in good health. In DNA, the CDR3 is TGTGCCAGCAGCTTGGGGGCCCTAGGCGCCGCTTTCTTT. This sequence encodes CASSLGALGAAFF.